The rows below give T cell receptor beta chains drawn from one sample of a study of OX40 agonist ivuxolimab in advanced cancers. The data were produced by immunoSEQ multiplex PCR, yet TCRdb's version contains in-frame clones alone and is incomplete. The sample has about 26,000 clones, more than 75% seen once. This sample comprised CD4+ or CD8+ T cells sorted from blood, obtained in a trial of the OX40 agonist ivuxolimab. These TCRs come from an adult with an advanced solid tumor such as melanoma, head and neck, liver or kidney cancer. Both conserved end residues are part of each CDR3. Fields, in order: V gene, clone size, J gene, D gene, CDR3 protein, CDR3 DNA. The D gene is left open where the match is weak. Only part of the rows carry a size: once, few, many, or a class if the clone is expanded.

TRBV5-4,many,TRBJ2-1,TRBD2,CASSSPLAGGVNEQFF,TGTGCCAGCAGCTCCCCCTTAGCGGGAGGCGTAAATGAGCAGTTCTTC
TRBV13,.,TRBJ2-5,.,CASSLGVGRLETQYF,TGTGCCAGCAGCCTCGGAGTCGGCAGATTAGAGACCCAGTACTTC
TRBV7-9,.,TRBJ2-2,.,CASSRRLDSPNTGELFF,TGTGCCAGCAGCCGCCGGCTGGACTCCCCGAACACCGGGGAGCTGTTTTTT
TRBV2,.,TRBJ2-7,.,CASSPSYEQYF,TGTGCCAGCAGTCCTTCCTACGAGCAGTACTTC
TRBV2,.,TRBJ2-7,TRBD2,CASRAGLAGVYEQYF,TGTGCCAGCAGGGCGGGACTAGCGGGGGTCTACGAGCAGTACTTC
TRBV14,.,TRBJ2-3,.,CASSQRGLGEDTQYF,TGTGCCAGCAGCCAACGAGGCCTCGGGGAGGATACGCAGTATTTT
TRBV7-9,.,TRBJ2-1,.,CASSLRTPTQFF,TGTGCCAGCAGCTTAAGGACACCCACGCAGTTCTTC
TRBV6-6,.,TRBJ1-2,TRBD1,CASSLTGSYTF,TGTGCCAGCAGTTTGACAGGGTCCTACACCTTC
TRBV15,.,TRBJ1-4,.,CATSNRGYTNEKLFF,TGTGCCACCAGCAATCGGGGGTACACTAATGAAAAACTGTTTTTT
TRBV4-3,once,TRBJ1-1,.,CASSQGVNSEAFF,TGCGCCAGCAGCCAGGGGGTGAACAGTGAAGCTTTCTTT
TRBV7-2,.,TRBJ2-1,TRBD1,CASSLNRGPYNEQFF,TGTGCCAGCAGCTTGAACAGGGGGCCCTACAATGAGCAGTTCTTC
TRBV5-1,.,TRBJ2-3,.,CASSLEGSRITDTQYF,TGCGCCAGCAGCTTGGAGGGTAGTAGGATCACAGATACGCAGTATTTT
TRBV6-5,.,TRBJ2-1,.,CASSTIDRAYNEQFF,TGTGCCAGCAGCACCATCGACAGAGCCTACAATGAGCAGTTCTTC
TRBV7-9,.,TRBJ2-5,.,CASSWGETRETQYF,TGTGCCAGCAGCTGGGGTGAAACCAGAGAGACCCAGTACTTC
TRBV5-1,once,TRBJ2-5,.,CASSPYGTSFGTQYF,TGCGCCAGCAGCCCGTACGGTACTAGCTTTGGGACCCAGTACTTC
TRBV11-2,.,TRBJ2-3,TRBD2,CASSFLAGGSHTDTQYF,TGTGCCAGCAGCTTTTTAGCGGGGGGGTCCCACACAGATACGCAGTATTTT
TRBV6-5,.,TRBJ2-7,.,CASSPGTGHGYEQYF,TGTGCCAGCAGTCCAGGTACAGGGCACGGGTACGAGCAGTACTTC
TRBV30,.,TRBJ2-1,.,CAWGRIYNEQFF,TGTGCCTGGGGAAGAATTTACAATGAGCAGTTCTTC
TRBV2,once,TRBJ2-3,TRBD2,CASLIETGLADPDTQYF,TGTGCCAGCCTAATAGAAACTGGGCTAGCGGACCCAGATACGCAGTATTTT
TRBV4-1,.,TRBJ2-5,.,CASSPEEGRETQYF,TGCGCCAGCAGCCCCGAGGAAGGGCGAGAGACCCAGTACTTC
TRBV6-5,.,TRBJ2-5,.,CASSYGASETQYF,TGTGCCAGCAGTTACGGCGCATCGGAGACCCAGTACTTC
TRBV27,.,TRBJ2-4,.,CASSLSWDLIQYF,TGTGCCAGCAGTTTAAGTTGGGACCTTATTCAGTACTTC
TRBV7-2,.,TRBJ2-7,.,CASSLVGSAAEQYF,TGTGCCAGCAGCTTAGTGGGTAGCGCAGCCGAGCAGTACTTC
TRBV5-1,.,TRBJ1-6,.,CASSLGTDGNSPLHF,TGCGCCAGCAGCTTGGGCACGGACGGAAATTCACCCCTCCACTTT
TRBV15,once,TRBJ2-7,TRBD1,CATSTRTGFHEQYF,TGTGCCACCAGCACCCGGACAGGGTTCCACGAGCAGTACTTC
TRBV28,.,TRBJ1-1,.,CASSRADTLTEAFF,TGTGCCAGCAGTCGCGCCGACACCCTAACTGAAGCTTTCTTT
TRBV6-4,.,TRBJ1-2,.,CASSETESNYGYTF,TGTGCCAGCAGTGAGACAGAGTCTAACTATGGCTACACCTTC
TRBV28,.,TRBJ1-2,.,CATELNGYTF,TGTGCCACCGAATTAAATGGCTACACCTTC
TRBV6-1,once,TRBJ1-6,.,CASSGSGTSNSPLHF,TGTGCCAGCAGTGGCTCCGGGACCTCTAATTCACCCCTCCACTTT
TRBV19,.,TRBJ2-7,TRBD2,CASTPGTSSYEQYF,TGTGCCAGTACCCCAGGGACTAGCTCATACGAGCAGTACTTC
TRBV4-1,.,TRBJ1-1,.,CASSHAGGGNTEAFF,TGCGCCAGCAGCCATGCCGGAGGGGGGAACACTGAAGCTTTCTTT
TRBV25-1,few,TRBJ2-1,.,CASSARGGGHNEQFF,TGTGCCAGCAGCGCACGGGGAGGAGGGCACAATGAGCAGTTCTTC
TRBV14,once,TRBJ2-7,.,CASSQDYYEQYF,TGTGCCAGCAGCCAAGATTACTACGAGCAGTACTTC
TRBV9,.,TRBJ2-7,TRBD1,CASSLSPGQGAYEQYF,TGTGCCAGCAGTCTCAGCCCGGGACAGGGGGCCTACGAGCAGTACTTC
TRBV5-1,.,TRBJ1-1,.,CASSWSGAPNTEAFF,TGCGCCAGCAGCTGGAGTGGGGCGCCAAACACTGAAGCTTTCTTT
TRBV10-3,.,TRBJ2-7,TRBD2,CAISESSSGSSYEQYF,TGTGCCATCAGTGAGTCATCTAGCGGGAGCTCCTACGAGCAGTACTTC
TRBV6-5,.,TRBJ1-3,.,CASSYRSEGNTIYF,TGTGCCAGCAGTTACAGGTCCGAGGGGAACACCATATATTTT
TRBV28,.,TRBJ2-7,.,CASSSLASGSEQYF,TGTGCCAGCAGCAGCCTAGCGTCGGGGAGCGAGCAGTACTTC
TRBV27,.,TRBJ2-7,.,CASSSGVGGWAEQYF,TGTGCCAGCAGTTCGGGGGTAGGGGGTTGGGCCGAGCAGTACTTC
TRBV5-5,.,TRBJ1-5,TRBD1,CASSLQGPQPQHF,TGTGCCAGCAGCTTACAGGGGCCCCAGCCCCAGCATTTT
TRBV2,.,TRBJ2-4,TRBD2,CASDQREVGIQYF,TGTGCCAGCGATCAGCGGGAGGTCGGCATTCAGTACTTC
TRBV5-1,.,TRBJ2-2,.,CASSLGRVNTGELFF,TGCGCCAGCAGCTTGGGAAGGGTGAACACCGGGGAGCTGTTTTTT
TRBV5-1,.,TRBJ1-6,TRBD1,CASSQDGTGGSPLHF,TGCGCCAGCAGCCAAGATGGGACAGGGGGTTCACCCCTCCACTTT
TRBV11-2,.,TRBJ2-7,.,CASSSSPGQYEQYF,TGTGCCAGCAGCTCCTCACCCGGACAGTACGAGCAGTACTTC
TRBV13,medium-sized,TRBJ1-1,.,CASSFARGTEAFF,TGTGCCAGCAGCTTCGCTAGGGGTACTGAAGCTTTCTTT
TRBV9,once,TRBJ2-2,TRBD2,CASSPRLAGASNTGELFF,TGTGCCAGCAGCCCCCGGCTAGCGGGGGCCTCGAACACCGGGGAGCTGTTTTTT
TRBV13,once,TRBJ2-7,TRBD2,CASSLGGGDEQYF,TGTGCCAGCAGTTTAGGCGGGGGGGATGAGCAGTACTTC
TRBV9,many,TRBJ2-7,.,CASSAGGEYEQYF,TGTGCCAGCAGCGCAGGAGGGGAATACGAGCAGTACTTC
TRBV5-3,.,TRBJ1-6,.,CASSIYREPLHF,TGTGCCAGCAGCATTTACCGGGAGCCCCTCCACTTT
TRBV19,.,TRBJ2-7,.,CASSIVRGFDYEQYF,TGTGCCAGTAGTATAGTTCGGGGATTTGACTACGAGCAGTACTTC
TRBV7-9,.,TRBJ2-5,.,CASSLVEETQYF,TGTGCCAGCAGCTTAGTCGAGGAGACCCAGTACTTC
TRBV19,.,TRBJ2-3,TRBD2,CASSIMGAGGWTDTQYF,TGTGCCAGTAGTATCATGGGGGCGGGAGGCTGGACAGATACGCAGTATTTT
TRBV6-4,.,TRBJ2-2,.,CASSDSSEPNTGELFF,TGTGCCAGCAGTGACTCCAGCGAGCCGAACACCGGGGAGCTGTTTTTT